This T cell receptor (beta chain) was profiled in a study of blood T cell repertoires in COVID-19. The overall study: The origin of the acute and convalescent COVID-19 samples was the United States, Italy and Spain.

V was clipped by 0 bases and J by 5 bases, with 17 bases between them. CDR1 is SGHTS and CDR2 is YDEGEE in the germline V gene. This CDR3 is built from 16 residues. Participants were aged about 18 to 100 years from 20 to 30 US areas. Cohort 3 recovery required two negative PCRs, clearance, or symptom resolution. Measured with immunoSEQ multiplex PCR; TCRdb has only the in-frame clones, and not every one. The top ten hold roughly 9% of the sample, which has 150,000 to 200,000 clones, around 90% seen once. The V and J genes are TRBV5-8 and TRBJ1-1, with D possibly being TRBD1 (6 bases). The sequencing input was PBMCs or T cells enriched from blood (not recorded which). This TCR derives from a woman between 18 and 29 years old who had recovered from COVID-19. The CDR3 sequence: CASSLVKAGARTEAFF. The CDR3 DNA reads TGTGCCAGCAGCTTGGTGAAGGCAGGGGCGCGAACTGAAGCTTTCTTT. Full variable domain (outside the CDR3, taken from reference TRBV5-8 and TRBJ1-1): EAGVTQSPTHLIKTRGQQATLRCSPISGHTSVYWYQQALGLGLQFLLWYDEGEERNRGNFPPRFSGRQFPNYSSELNVNALELEDSALYLCASSLVKAGARTEAFFGQGTRLTVV.